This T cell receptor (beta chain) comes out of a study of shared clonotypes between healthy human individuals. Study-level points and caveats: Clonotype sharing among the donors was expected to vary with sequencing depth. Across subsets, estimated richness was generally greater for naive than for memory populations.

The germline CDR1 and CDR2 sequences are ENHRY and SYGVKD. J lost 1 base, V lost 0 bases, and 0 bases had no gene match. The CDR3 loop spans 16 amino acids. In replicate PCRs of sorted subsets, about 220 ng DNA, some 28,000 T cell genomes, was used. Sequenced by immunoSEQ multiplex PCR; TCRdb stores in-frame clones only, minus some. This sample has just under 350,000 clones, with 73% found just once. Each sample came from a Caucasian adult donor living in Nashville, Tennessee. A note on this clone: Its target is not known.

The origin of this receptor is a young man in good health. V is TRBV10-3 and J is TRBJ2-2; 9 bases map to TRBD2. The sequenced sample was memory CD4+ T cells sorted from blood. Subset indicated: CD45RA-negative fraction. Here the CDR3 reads CAISESSGGNTGELFF. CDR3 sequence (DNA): TGTGCCATCAGTGAGTCTAGCGGGGGGAACACCGGGGAGCTGTTTTTT.